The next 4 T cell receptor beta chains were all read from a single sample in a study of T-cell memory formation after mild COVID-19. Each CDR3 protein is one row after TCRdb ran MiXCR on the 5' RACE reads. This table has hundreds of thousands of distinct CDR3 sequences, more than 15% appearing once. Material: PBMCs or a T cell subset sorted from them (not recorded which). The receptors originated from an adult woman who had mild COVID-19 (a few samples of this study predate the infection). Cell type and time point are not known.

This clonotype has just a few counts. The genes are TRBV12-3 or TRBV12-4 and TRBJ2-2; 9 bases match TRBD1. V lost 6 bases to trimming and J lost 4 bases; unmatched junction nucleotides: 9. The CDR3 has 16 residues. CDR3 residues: CASSLGDREATGELFF. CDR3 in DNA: TGTGCCAGCAGCCTAGGGGACAGGGAGGCCACCGGGGAGCTGTTTTTT.

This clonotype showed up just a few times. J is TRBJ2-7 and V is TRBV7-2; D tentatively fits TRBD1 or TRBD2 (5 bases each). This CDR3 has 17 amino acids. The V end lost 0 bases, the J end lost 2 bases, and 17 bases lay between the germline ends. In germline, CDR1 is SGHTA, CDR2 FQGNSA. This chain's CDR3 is CASSLARGTIKTYEQYF. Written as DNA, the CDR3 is TGTGCCAGCAGCTTAGCGCGAGGGACCATCAAAACCTACGAGCAGTACTTC.

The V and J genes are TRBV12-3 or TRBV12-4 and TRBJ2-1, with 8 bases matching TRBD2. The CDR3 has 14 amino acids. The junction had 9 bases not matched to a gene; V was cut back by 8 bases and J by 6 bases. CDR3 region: CASSELAGINEQFF. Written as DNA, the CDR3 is TGTGCCAGCTCGGAATTAGCGGGGATCAATGAGCAGTTCTTC.

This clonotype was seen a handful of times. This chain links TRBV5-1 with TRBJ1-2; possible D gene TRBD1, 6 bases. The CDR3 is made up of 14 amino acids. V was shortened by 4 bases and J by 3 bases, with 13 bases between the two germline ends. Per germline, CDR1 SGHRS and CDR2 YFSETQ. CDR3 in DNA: TGCGCCAGCAGCCTTACAGGGTCGGACTATGGCTACACCTTC. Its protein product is CASSLTGSDYGYTF.